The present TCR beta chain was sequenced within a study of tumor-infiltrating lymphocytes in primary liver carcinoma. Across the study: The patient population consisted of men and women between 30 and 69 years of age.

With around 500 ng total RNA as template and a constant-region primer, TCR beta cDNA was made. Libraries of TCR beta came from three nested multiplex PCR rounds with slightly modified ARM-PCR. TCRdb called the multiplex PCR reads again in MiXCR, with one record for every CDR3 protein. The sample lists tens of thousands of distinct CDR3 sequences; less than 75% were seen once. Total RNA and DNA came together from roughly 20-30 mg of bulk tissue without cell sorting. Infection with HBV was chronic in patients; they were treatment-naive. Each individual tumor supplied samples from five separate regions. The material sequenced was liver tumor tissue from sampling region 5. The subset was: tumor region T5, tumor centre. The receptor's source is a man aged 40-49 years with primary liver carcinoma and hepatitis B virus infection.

CDR3 sequence reads: CATNSGDRNTEAFF. In nucleotides, the CDR3 is TGTGCCACTAACTCCGGGGACCGAAACACTGAAGCTTTCTTT. V gene TRBV15 combines with J gene TRBJ1-1, with a weak D call TRBD1 (5 bases). The CDR3 is made up of 14 amino acids. Germline V gene data show CDR1 as LNHNV and CDR2 as YYDKDF (reference sequence). V lost 9 bases, J lost 2 bases, and 16 bases lay in between.